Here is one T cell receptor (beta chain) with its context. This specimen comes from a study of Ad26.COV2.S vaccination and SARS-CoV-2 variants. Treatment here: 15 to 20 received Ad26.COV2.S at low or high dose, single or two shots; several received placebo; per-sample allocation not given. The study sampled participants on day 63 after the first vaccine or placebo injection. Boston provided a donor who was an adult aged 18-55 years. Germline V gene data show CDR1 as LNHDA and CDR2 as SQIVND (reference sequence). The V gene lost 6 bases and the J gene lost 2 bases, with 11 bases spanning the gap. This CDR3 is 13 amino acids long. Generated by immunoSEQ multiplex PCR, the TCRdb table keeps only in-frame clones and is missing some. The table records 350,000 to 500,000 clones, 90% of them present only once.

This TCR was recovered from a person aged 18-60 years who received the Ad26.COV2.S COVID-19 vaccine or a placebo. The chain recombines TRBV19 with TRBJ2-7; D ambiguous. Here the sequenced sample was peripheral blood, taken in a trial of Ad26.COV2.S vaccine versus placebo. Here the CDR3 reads CASRSLDAYEQYF. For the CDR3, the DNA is TGTGCCAGTAGAAGCCTAGACGCCTACGAGCAGTACTTC. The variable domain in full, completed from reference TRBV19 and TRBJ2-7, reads DGGITQSPKYLFRKEGQNVTLSCEQNLNHDAMYWYRQDPGQGLRLIYYSQIVNDFQKGDIAEGYSVSREKKESFPLTVTSAQKNPTAFYLCASRSLDAYEQYFGPGTRLTVT.